This T cell receptor beta chain emerged from a study of cytotoxic CD8 clonotypes in ibrutinib-treated CLL. Background on the study: The patients, under 13 relapsed/refractory and around 15 treatment-naive, included 17 who were IGHV unmutated.

About this clone: What it recognizes is unknown.

As input for TCR beta libraries, approximately 1.9 micrograms of genomic DNA came from cryopreserved PBMCs. The CDR3 consists of 15 residues. With 5 bases clipped from V and 0 bases from J, the junction kept 4 bases outside the gene matches. Germline values: CDR1 SEHNR, CDR2 FQNEAQ (reference sequence). Assay used: immunoSEQ multiplex PCR; TCRdb lists only in-frame clones, some missing. The sample holds about 84,000 clones, roughly 84% seen once. Study outcomes and limitations: Public clonotypes, found uncommonly, either contracted or stayed stable on treatment. Progressing patients had sampling times that differed from those of sustained-remission patients.

The material was PBMCs, obtained before ibrutinib treatment. V usage is TRBV7-9 and J usage is TRBJ1-3; 7 nucleotides match TRBD1. The TCR originated in a human donor with chronic lymphocytic leukemia. CDR3 DNA: TGTGCCAGCAGCCGGGACAGAAGCTCTGGAAACACCATATATTTT. Translated, it gives CASSRDRSSGNTIYF.